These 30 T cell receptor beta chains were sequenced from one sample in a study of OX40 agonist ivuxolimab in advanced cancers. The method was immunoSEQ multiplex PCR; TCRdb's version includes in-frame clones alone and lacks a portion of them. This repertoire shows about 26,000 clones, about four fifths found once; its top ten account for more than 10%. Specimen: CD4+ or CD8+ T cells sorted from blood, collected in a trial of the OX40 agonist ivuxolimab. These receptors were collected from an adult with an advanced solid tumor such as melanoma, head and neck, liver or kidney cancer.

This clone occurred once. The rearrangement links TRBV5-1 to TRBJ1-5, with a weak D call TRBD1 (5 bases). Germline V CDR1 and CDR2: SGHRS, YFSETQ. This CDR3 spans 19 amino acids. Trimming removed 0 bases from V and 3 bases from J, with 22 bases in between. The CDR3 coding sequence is TGCGCCAGCAGCTTGGGGGCGAAGGGGCCCTACTCTATCAATCAGCCCCAGCATTTT. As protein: CASSLGAKGPYSINQPQHF.

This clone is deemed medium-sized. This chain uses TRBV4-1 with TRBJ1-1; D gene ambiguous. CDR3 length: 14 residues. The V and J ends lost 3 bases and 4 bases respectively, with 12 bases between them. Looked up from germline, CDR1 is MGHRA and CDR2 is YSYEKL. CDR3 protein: CASSQGSLGTEAFF. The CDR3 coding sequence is TGCGCCAGCAGCCAGGGCAGTCTGGGCACTGAAGCTTTCTTT.

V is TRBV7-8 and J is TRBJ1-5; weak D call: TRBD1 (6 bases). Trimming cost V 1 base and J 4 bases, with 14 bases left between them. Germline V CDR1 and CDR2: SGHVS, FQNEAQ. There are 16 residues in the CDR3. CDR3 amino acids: CASSLEGGGLNQPQHF. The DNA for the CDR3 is TGTGCCAGCAGCTTAGAGGGGGGGGGCTTAAATCAGCCCCAGCATTTT.

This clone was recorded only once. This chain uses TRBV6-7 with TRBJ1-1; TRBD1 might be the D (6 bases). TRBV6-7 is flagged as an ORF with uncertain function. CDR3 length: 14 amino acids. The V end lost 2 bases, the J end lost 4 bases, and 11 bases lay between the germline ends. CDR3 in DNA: TGTGCCAGCAGTTACCGCAGGGGTTCCACTGAAGCTTTCTTT. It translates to CASSYRRGSTEAFF.

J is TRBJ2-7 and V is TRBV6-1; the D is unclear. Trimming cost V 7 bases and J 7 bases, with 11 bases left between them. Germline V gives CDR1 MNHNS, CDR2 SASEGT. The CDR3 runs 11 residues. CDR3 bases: TGTGCCAGCATGGGGATGAATGAGCAGTACTTC. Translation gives CASMGMNEQYF.

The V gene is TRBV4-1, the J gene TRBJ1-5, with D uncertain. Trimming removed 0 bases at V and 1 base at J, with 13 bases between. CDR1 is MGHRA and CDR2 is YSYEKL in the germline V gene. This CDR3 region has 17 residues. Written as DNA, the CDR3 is TGCGCCAGCAGCCAAGATCGTCTGGGATGGAGCAATCAGCCCCAGCATTTT. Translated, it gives CASSQDRLGWSNQPQHF.

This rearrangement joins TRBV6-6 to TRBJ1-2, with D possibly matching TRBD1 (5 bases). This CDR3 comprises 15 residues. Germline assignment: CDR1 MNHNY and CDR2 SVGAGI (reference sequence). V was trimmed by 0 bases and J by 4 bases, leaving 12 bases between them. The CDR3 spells CASSYSNGDPYGYTF. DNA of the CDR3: TGTGCCAGCAGTTACTCGAATGGGGACCCCTATGGCTACACCTTC.

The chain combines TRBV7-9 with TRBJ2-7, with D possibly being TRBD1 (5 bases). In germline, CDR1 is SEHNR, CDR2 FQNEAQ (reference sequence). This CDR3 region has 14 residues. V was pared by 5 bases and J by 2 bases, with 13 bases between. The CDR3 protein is CASSLTDSTYEQYF. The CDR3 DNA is TGTGCCAGCAGCCTAACCGACAGTACCTACGAGCAGTACTTC.

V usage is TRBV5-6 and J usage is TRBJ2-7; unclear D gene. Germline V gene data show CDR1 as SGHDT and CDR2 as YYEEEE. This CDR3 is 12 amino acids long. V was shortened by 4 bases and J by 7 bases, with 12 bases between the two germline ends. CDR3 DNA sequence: TGTGCCAGCAGCCTCGGATGGCTGGAGCAGTACTTC. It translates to CASSLGWLEQYF.

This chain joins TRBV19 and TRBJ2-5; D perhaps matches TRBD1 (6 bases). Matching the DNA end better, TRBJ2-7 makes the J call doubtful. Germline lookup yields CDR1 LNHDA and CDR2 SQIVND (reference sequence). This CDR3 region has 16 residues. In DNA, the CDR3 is TGTGCCAGTACCGTACCAACAGGGACGAGCTCCTACGAGCAGTACTTC. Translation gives CASTVPTGTSSYEQYF.

The CDR3 DNA reads as TGTGCCAGCAGTTACTCGAGGGGGGAATACGAGCAGTACTTC. The encoded protein is CASSYSRGEYEQYF. This chain uses TRBV6-5 with TRBJ2-7; either TRBD1 or TRBD2 may supply D (6 bases each). Looked up from germline, CDR1 is MNHEY and CDR2 is SVGAGI. The CDR3 runs to 14 residues. V was cut by 0 bases and J by 4 bases, with 10 bases left in between.

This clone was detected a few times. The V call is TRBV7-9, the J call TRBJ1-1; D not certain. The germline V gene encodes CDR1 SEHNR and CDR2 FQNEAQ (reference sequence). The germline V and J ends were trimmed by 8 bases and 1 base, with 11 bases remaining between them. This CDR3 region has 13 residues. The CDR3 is CASLLVPNTEAFF. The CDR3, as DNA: TGTGCCAGCCTCCTAGTCCCGAACACTGAAGCTTTCTTT.

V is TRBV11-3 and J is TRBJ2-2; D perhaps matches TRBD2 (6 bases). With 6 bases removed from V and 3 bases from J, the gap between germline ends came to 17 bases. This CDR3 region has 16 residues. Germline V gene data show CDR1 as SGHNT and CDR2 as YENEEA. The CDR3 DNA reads TGTGCCAGCAGATCGCGGGCGGAGGGAGACACCGGGGAGCTGTTTTTT. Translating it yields CASRSRAEGDTGELFF.

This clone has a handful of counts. CDR3 region: CASRGGHGYTF. DNA for the CDR3: TGTGCCAGCCGGGGGGGCCATGGCTACACCTTC. The J gene is TRBJ1-2, the V gene TRBV2; TRBD1 might be the D (6 bases). The CDR3 contains 11 residues. V gave up 8 bases and J gave up 6 bases, with 10 bases separating them. The germline V gene has CDR1 SNHLY and CDR2 FYNNEI. The entire variable domain, with the rest obtained from reference TRBV2 and TRBJ1-2, is as follows: EPEVTQTPSHQVTQMGQEVILRCVPISNHLYFYWYRQILGQKVEFLVSFYNNEISEKSEIFDDQFSVERPDGSNFTLKIRSTKLEDSAMYFCASRGGHGYTFGSGTRLTVV.

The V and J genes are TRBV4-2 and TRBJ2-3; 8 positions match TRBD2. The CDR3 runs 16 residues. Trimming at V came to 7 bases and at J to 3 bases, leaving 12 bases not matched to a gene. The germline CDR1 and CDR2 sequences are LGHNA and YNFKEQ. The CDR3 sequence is CASTGLLAGGTDTQYF. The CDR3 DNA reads TGTGCCAGCACCGGACTCTTGGCGGGGGGTACAGATACGCAGTATTTT.

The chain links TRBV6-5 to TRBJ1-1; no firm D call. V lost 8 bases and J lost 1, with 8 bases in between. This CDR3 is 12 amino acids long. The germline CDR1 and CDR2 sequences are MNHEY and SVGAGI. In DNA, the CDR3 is TGTGCCAGCTCACTAAAGAACACTGAAGCTTTCTTT. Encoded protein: CASSLKNTEAFF.

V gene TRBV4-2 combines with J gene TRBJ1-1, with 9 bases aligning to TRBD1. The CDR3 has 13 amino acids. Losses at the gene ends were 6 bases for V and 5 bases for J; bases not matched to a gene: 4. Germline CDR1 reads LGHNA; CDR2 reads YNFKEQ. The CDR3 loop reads CASRETGGTEAFF. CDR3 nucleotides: TGTGCCAGCAGGGAGACAGGGGGGACTGAAGCTTTCTTT.

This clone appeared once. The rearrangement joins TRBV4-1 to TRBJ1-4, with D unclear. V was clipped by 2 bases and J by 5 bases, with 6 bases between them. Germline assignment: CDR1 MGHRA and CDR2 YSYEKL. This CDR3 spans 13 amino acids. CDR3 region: CASSQLRNEKLFF. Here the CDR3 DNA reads TGCGCCAGCAGCCAACTGAGAAATGAAAAACTGTTTTTT.

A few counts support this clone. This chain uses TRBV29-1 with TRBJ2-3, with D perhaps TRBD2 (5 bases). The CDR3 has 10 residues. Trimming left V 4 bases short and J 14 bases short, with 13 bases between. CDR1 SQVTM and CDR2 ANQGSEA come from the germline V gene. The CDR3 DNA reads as TGCAGCGTTGTCACTAGAAAACTGTATTTT. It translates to CSVVTRKLYF.

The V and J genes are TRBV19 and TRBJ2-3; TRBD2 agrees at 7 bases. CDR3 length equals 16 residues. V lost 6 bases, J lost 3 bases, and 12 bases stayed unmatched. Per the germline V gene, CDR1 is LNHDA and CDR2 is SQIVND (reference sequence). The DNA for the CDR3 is TGTGCCAGTAGCGGGACTACTCTCCAACGAACAGATACGCAGTATTTT. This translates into CASSGTTLQRTDTQYF.

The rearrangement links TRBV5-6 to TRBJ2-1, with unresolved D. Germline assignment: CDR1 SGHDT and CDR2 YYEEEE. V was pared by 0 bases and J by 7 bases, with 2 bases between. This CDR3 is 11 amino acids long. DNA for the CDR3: TGTGCCAGCAGCTTGGGTAATGAGCAGTTCTTC. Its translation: CASSLGNEQFF.

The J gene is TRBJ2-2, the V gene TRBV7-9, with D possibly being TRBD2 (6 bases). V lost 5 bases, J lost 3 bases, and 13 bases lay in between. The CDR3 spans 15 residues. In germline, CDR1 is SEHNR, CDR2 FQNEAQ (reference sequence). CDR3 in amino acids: CASSGGKADTGELFF. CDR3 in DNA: TGTGCCAGCAGCGGCGGGAAGGCGGACACCGGGGAGCTGTTTTTT.

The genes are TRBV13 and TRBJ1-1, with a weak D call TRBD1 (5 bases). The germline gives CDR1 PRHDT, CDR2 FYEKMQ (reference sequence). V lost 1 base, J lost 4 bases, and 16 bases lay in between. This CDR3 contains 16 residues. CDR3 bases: TGTGCCAGCAGCTTAGTAGGGGCCCGGGTGAGCACTGAAGCTTTCTTT. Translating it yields CASSLVGARVSTEAFF.

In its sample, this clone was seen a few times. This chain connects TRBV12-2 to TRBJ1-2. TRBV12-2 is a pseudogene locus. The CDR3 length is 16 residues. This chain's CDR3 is CASRPGPPRSSYGYTF. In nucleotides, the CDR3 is TGTGCAAGTCGTCCGGGACCGCCAAGATCTAGCTATGGCTACACCTTC.

The CDR3 sequence: CASSFQYHRDRANEQFF. CDR3 coding DNA: TGTGCCAGCAGCTTCCAATACCACCGGGACAGGGCTAATGAGCAGTTCTTC. The chain couples TRBV9 to TRBJ2-1; 9 bases map to TRBD1. The CDR3 is 17 amino acids. The germline CDR1 and CDR2 sequences are SGDLS and YYNGEE. Trimming removed 4 bases from V and 7 bases from J; junction bases left unmatched: 15.

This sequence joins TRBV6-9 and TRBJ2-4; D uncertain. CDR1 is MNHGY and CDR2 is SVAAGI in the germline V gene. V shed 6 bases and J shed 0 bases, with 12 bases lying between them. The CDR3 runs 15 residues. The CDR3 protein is CASSPSRQAKNIQYF. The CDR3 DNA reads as TGTGCCAGCAGCCCCAGCAGACAAGCCAAAAACATTCAGTACTTC.

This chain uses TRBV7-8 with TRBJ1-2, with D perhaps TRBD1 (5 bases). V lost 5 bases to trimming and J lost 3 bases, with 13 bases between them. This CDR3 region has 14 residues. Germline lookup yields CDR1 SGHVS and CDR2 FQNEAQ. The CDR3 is CASSPRGEYYGYTF. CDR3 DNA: TGTGCCAGCAGCCCCCGGGGGGAGTACTATGGCTACACCTTC.

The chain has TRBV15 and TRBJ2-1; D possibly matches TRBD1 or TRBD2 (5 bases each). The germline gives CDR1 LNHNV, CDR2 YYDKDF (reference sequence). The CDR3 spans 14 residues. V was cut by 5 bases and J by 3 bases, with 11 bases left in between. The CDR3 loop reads CATSEGPLYNEQFF. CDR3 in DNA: TGTGCCACCAGCGAGGGACCACTCTACAATGAGCAGTTCTTC.

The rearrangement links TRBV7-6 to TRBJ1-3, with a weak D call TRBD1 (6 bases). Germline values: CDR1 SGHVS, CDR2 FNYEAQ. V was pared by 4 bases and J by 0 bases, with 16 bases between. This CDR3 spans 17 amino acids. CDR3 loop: CASSSDTQGSSGNTIYF. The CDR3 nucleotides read TGTGCCAGCAGCTCAGACACCCAGGGGAGCTCTGGAAACACCATATATTTT.

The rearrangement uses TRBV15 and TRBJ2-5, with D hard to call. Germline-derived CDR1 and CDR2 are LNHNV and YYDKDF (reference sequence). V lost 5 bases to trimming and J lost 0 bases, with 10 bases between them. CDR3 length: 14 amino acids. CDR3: CATSLTTYQETQYF. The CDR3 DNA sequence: TGTGCCACCAGCCTCACAACGTACCAAGAGACCCAGTACTTC.